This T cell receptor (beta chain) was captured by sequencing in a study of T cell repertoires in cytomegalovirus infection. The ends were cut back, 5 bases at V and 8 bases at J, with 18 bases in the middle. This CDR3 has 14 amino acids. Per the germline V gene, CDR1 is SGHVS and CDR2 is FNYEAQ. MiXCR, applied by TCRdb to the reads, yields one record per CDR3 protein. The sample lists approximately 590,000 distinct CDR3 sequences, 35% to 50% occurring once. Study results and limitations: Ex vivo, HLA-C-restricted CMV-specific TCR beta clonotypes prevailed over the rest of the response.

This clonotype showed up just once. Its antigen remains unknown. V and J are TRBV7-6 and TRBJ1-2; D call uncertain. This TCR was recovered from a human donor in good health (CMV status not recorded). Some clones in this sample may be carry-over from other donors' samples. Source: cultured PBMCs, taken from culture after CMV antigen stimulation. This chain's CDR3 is CASSANWELRGYTF. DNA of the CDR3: TGTGCCAGCAGCGCCAACTGGGAACTAAGGGGCTACACCTTC.